This TCR beta chain is drawn from a study of Ad26.COV2.S vaccination and SARS-CoV-2 variants. Looking at the study overall: The trial was COV1001 and the donor's arm was Ad26.COV2.S.

The junction had 5 bases not matched to a gene; V was cut back by 6 bases and J by 7 bases. Germline V gene lookup returns CDR1 MNHEY and CDR2 SVGAGI. The CDR3 has 13 amino acids. General study results and limits: Spike-specific responses of CD8+ and CD4+ T cells were reported to display substantial breadth after vaccination. Vaccinated and placebo-treated recipients had similar non-spike TCR breadth.

As concerns this clone: Antigen unknown.

The data were produced by immunoSEQ multiplex PCR, yet TCRdb's version contains in-frame clones alone and is incomplete. Among approximately 410,000 clones listed, 88% were seen once. Specified treatment: some 20 received Ad26.COV2.S at low or high dose, single or two shots; about 5 received placebo; per-sample allocation not given. The investigators took samples on day 63 after the first vaccine or placebo injection. Vaccination used an Ad26 vector expressing Wuhan-strain SARS-CoV-2 spike. The sequencing used peripheral blood, collected in a trial of Ad26.COV2.S vaccine versus placebo. The TCR originated in a person between 18 and 65 years old who received the Ad26.COV2.S COVID-19 vaccine or a placebo. The V gene is TRBV6-5, the J gene TRBJ2-7, with 11 positions matching TRBD1. The CDR3 DNA reads as TGTGCCAGCAGACCGGACAGGGGGCGTGAGCAGTACTTC. It codes for CASRPDRGREQYF.